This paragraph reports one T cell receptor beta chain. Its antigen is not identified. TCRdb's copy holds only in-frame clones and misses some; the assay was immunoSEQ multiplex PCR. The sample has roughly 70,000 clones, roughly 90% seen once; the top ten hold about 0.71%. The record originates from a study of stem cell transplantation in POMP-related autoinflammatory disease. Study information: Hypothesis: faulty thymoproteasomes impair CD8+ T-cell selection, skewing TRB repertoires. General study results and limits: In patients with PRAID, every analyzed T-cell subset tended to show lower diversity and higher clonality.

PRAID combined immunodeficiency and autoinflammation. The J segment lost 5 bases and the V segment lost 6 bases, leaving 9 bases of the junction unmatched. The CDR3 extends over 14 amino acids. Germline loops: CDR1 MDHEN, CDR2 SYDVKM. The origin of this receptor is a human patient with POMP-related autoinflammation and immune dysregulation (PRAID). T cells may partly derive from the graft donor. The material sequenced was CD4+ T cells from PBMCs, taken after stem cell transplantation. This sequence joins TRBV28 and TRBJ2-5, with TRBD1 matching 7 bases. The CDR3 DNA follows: TGTGCCAGCAGAAGAGGGGGCCGGGTGGAGACCCAGTACTTC. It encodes CASRRGGRVETQYF. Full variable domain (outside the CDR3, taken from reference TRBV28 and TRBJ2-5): DVKVTQSSRYLVKRTGEKVFLECVQDMDHENMFWYRQDPGLGLRLIYFSYDVKMKEKGDIPEGYSVSREKKERFSLILESASTNQTSMYLCASRRGGRVETQYFGPGTRLLVL.